This T cell receptor (beta chain) was sequenced in a study of cytomegalovirus exposure and HLA in healthy donors. Overall study findings and caveats: A classifier reportedly called cytomegalovirus status with high sensitivity and specificity.

This CDR3 region has 14 residues. V shed 3 bases and J 8 bases; nucleotides not matched to a gene: 6. The V gene's germline CDR1 is SEHNR and CDR2 FQNEAQ (reference sequence). PCR used 60 Vbeta primers and 13 Jbeta primers. Data came from immunoSEQ multiplex PCR; TCRdb stores just in-frame clones and leaves some out. The table lists 140,000 or so clones, roughly a tenth of them singletons. This clone was seen a handful of times. What it binds is unknown. The clonotype was recovered from a male donor in good health and CMV-seronegative. The chain couples TRBV7-9 to TRBJ1-4; 7 nucleotides line up with TRBD1. Sequenced input: PBMCs. CDR3 nucleotide sequence: TGTGCCAGCAGCTTGGACAGGAGCAGCGAAAAACTGTTTTTT. Translating gives CASSLDRSSEKLFF.